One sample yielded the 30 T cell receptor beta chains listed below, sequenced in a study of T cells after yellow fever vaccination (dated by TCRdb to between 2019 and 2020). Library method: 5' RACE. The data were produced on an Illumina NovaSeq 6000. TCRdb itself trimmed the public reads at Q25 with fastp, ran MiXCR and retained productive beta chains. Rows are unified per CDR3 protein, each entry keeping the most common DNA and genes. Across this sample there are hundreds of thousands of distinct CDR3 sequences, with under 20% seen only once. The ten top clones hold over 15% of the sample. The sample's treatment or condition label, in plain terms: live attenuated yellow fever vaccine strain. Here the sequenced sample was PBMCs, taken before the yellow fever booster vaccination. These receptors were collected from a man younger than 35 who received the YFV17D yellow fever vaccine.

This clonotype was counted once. The CDR3 nucleotides are TGTGCCAGCGGCGGGGGATACTACGAGCAGTACTTC. It is translated as CASGGGYYEQYF. The chain carries TRBV5-6 and TRBJ2-7, with 7 bases aligning to TRBD2. The CDR3 spans 12 residues. The V segment lost 7 bases and the J segment 3 bases; nucleotides outside the gene matches: 4. Per germline, CDR1 SGHDT and CDR2 YYEEEE.

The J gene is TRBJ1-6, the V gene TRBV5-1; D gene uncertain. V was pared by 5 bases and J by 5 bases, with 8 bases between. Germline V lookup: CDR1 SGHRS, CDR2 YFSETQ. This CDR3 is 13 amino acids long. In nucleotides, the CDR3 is TGCGCCAGCAGTGTGAGGGATAATTCACCCCTCCACTTT. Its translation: CASSVRDNSPLHF.

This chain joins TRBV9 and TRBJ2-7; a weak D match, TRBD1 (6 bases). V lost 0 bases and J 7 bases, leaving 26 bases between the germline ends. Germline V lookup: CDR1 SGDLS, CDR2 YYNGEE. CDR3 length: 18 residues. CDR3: CASSVEGRPWGPGGEQYF. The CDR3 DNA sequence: TGTGCCAGCAGCGTAGAGGGGAGACCGTGGGGGCCCGGTGGGGAGCAGTACTTC.

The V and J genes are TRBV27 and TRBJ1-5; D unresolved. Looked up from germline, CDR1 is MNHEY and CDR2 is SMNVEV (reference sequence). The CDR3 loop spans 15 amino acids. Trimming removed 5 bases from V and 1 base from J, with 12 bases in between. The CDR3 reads CASSPFRESNQPQHF. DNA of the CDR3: TGTGCCAGCAGTCCATTCCGGGAAAGCAATCAGCCCCAGCATTTT.

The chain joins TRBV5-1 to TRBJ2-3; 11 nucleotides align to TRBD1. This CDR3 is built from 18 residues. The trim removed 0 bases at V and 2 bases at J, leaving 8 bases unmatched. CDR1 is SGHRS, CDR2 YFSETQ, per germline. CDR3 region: CASSLAPDRGRNTDTQYF. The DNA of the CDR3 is TGCGCCAGCAGCTTGGCCCCGGACAGGGGGCGAAACACAGATACGCAGTATTTT.

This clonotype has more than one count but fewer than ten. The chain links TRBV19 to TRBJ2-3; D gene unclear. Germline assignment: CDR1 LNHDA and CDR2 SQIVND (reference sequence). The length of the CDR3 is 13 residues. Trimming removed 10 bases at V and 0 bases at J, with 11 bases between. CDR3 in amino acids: CATRIVSTDTQYF. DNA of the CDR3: TGTGCCACCCGGATTGTTAGCACAGATACGCAGTATTTT.

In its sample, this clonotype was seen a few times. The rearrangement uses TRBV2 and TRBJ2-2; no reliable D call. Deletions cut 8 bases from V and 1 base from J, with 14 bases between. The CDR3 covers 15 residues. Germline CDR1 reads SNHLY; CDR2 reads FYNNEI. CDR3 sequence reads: CASRASTQNTGELFF. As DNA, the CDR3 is TGTGCCAGCCGCGCAAGCACTCAGAACACCGGGGAGCTGTTTTTT. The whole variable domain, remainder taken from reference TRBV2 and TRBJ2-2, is EPEVTQTPSHQVTQMGQEVILRCVPISNHLYFYWYRQILGQKVEFLVSFYNNEISEKSEIFDDQFSVERPDGSNFTLKIRSTKLEDSAMYFCASRASTQNTGELFFGEGSRLTVL.

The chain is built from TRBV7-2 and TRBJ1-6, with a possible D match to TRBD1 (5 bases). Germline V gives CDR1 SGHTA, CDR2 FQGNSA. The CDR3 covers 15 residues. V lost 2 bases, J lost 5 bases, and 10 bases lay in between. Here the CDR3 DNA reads TGTGCCAGCAGCTTATGGGGGGTGGATAATTCACCCCTCCACTTT. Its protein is CASSLWGVDNSPLHF.

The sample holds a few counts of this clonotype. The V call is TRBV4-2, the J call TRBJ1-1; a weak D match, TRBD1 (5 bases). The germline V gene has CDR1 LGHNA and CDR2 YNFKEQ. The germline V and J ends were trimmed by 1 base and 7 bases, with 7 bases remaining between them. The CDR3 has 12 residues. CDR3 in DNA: TGTGCCAGCAGCCAAGGGGGCGGTGAAGCTTTCTTT. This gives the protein CASSQGGGEAFF.

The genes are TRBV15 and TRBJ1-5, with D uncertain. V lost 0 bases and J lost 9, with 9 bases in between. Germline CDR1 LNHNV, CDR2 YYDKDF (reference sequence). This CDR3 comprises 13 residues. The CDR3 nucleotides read TGTGCCACCAGCAGAGATCTTTTGGGGCCCCAGCATTTT. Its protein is CATSRDLLGPQHF.

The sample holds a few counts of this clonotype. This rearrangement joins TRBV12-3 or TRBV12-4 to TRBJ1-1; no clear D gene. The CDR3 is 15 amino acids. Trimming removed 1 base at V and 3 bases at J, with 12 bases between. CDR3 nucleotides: TGTGCCAGCAGTTTAGAAGTGGACGCGGACACTGAAGCTTTCTTT. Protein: CASSLEVDADTEAFF.

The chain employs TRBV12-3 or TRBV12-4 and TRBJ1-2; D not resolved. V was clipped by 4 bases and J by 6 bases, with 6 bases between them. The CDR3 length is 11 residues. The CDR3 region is CASSSGDGYTF. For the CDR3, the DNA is TGTGCCAGCAGTTCCGGGGATGGCTACACCTTC.

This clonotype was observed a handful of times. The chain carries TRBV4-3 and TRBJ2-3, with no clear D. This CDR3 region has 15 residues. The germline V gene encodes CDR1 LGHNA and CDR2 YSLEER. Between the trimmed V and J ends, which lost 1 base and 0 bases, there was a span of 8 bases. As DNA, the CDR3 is TGCGCCAGCAGCCAAGTTTCTTCGAGCACAGATACGCAGTATTTT. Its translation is CASSQVSSSTDTQYF.

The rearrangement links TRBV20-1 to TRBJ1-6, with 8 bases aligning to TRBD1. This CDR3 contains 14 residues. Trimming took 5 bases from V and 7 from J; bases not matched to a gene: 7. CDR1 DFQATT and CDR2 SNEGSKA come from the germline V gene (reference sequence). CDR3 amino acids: CSASRTGTNSPLHF. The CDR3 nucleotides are TGCAGTGCTTCACGGACAGGGACCAATTCACCCCTCCACTTT.

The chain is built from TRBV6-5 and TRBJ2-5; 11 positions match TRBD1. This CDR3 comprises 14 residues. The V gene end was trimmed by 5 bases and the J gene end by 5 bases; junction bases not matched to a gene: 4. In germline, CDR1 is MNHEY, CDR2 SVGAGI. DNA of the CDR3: TGTGCCAGCAGTCGGACAGGGGGCGCCGAGACCCAGTACTTC. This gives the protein CASSRTGGAETQYF.

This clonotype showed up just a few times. DNA for the CDR3: TGTGCCAGCAACCCGACAGGGCGGTTAGAGACCCAGTACTTC. This translates into CASNPTGRLETQYF. V usage is TRBV7-6 and J usage is TRBJ2-5; 7 bases match TRBD1. The V and J ends lost 7 bases and 4 bases, in that order; junction bases with no gene match: 9. CDR1 SGHVS and CDR2 FNYEAQ come from the germline V gene. The CDR3 has 14 amino acids.

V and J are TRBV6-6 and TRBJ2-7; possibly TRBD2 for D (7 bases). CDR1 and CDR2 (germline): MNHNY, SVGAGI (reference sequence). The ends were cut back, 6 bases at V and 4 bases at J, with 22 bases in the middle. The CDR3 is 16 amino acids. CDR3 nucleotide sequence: TGTGCCAGCAGCCCGGGGGGAGGCCGGGGGGCATACGAGCAGTACGTC. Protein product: CASSPGGGRGAYEQYV.

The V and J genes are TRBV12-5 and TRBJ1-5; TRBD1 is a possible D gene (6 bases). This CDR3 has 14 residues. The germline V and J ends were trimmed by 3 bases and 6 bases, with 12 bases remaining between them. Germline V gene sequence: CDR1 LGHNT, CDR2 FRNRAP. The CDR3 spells CASGLGGPGQPQHF. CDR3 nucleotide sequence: TGTGCTAGTGGTTTAGGGGGACCTGGTCAGCCCCAGCATTTT.

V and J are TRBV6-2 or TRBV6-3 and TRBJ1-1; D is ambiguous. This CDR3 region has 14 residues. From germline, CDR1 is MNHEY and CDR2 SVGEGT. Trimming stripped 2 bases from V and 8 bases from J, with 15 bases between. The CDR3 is CASSYVSQEGEAFF. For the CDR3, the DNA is TGTGCCAGCAGTTACGTTTCCCAAGAGGGAGAAGCTTTCTTT.

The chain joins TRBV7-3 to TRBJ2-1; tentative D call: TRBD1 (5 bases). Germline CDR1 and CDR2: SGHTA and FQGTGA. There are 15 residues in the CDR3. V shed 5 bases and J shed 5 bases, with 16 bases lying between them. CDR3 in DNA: TGTGCCAGCAGCACCCGGGCAGGGCGGAACAATGAGCAGTTCTTC. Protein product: CASSTRAGRNNEQFF.

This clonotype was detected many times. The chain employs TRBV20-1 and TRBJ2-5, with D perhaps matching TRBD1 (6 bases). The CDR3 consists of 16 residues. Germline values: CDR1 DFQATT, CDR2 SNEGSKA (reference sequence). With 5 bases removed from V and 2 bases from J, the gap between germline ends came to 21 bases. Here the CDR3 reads CSALPARGHRQETQYF. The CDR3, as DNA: TGCAGTGCTCTACCAGCCAGGGGCCACAGACAAGAGACCCAGTACTTC.

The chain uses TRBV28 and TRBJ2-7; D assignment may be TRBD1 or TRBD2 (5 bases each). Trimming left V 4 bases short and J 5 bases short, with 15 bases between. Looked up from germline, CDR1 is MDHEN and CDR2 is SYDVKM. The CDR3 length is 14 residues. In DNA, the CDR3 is TGTGCCAGCAGTTCTACAGGTTTGGGGGACGAGCAGTACGTC. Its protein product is CASSSTGLGDEQYV.

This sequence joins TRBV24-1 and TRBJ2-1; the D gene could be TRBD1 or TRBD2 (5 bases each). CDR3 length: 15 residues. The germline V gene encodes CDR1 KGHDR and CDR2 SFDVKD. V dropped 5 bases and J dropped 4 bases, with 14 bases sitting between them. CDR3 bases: TGTGCCACCAGTGGGGCCCGGGACGGTTACAATGAGCAGTTCTTC. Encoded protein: CATSGARDGYNEQFF.

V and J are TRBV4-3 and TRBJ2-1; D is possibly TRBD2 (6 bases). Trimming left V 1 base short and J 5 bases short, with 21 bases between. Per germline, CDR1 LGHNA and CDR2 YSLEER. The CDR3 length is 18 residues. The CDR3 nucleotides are TGCGCCAGCAGCCAAGGAAACGGACGGAGGGGTCTAGACAATGAGCAGTTCTTC. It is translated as CASSQGNGRRGLDNEQFF.

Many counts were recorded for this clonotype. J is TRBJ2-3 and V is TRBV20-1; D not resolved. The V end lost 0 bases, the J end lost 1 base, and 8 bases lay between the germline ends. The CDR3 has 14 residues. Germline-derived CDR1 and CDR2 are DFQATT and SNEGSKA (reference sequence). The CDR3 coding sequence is TGCAGTGCTAGAGATCGACTGCGCACAGATACGCAGTATTTT. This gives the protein CSARDRLRTDTQYF.

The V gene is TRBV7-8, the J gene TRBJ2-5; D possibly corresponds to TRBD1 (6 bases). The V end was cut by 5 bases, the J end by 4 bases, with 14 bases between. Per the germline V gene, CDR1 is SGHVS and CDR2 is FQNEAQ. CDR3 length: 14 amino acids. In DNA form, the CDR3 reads TGTGCCAGCAGCCCAGGGGCGAGTCGAGAGACCCAGTACTTC. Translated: CASSPGASRETQYF. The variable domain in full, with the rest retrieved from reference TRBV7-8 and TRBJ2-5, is GAGVSQSPRYKVAKRGQDVALRCDPISGHVSLFWYQQALGQGPEFLTYFQNEAQLDKSGLPSDRFFAERPEGSVSTLKIQRTQQEDSAVYLCASSPGASRETQYFGPGTRLLVL.

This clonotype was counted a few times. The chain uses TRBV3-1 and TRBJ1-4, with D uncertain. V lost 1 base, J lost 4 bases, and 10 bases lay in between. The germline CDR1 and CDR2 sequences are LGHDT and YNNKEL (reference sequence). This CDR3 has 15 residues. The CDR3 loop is CASSQGAGINEKLFF. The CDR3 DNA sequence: TGTGCCAGCAGCCAAGGTGCAGGAATTAATGAAAAACTGTTTTTT.

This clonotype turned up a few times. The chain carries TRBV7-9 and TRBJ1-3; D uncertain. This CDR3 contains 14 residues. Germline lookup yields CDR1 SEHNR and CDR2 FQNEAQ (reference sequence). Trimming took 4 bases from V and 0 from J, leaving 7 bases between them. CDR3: CASSSYHSGNTIYF. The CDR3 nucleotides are TGTGCCAGCAGCTCCTACCACTCTGGAAACACCATATATTTT.

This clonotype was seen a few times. CDR3 DNA: TGCGCCAGCAGCCAAGATCTGGGACTAGCGGGGGGCCTCCCAACCGGGGAGCTGTTTTTT. It translates to CASSQDLGLAGGLPTGELFF. This chain links TRBV4-3 with TRBJ2-2, with 15 bases that match TRBD2. Germline CDR1 LGHNA, CDR2 YSLEER. Trimming took 0 bases from V and 5 from J; bases not matched to a gene: 10. This CDR3 region has 20 residues.

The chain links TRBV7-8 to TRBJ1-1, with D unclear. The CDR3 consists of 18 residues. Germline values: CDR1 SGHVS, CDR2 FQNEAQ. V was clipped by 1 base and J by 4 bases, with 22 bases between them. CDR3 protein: CASSLGAGWSFPATEAFF. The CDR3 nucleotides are TGTGCCAGCAGCTTAGGGGCCGGGTGGAGTTTTCCGGCCACTGAAGCTTTCTTT.